Following are 25 T cell receptor beta chains from one sample sequenced in a study of shared clonotypes between healthy human individuals (dated by TCRdb to about 2020). The library was built by means of the immunoSEQ multiplex PCR assay. The clones in this table, taken by TCRdb from immuneACCESS, are in-frame only. Not every clone is retained; where verified, under half of the shortfall comes from an unresolved V gene, and the cause of the rest is unknown. The sample table records a few million clones; roughly 92% of these occur just once. The ten most abundant clones make up 0.37% of the sample. Material for sequencing was naive CD4+ T cells from PBMCs. The intended sense of this specimen's cell subset or site label: CD45RA+ positively selected. The receptor source for this set is a man between 18 and 29 years old in good health. Some clones in this sample may be carry-over from other donors' samples.

The rearrangement uses TRBV28 and TRBJ2-7; D not resolved. The CDR3 sequence is 13 residues long. Germline CDR1 is MDHEN and CDR2 is SYDVKM. V shed 7 bases and J shed 0 bases, with 10 bases lying between them. CDR3 amino acids: CASKSGFSYEQYF. CDR3 nucleotide sequence: TGTGCCAGCAAGTCAGGCTTCTCCTACGAGCAGTACTTC.

J is TRBJ1-1 and V is TRBV28; 8 bases agree with TRBD1. This CDR3 is 15 amino acids long. Germline V gives CDR1 MDHEN, CDR2 SYDVKM. V lost 5 bases to trimming and J lost 1 base; unmatched junction nucleotides: 6. The CDR3 DNA sequence: TGTGCCAGCAGTCCCGACGGACAGGGGAACACTGAAGCTTTCTTT. Protein product: CASSPDGQGNTEAFF.

The rearrangement links TRBV5-1 to TRBJ2-3, with TRBD1 matching over 8 bases. The ends lost 4 bases at V and 4 bases at J; junction bases unmatched: 11. Germline V CDR1 and CDR2: SGHRS, YFSETQ. The CDR3 is 16 amino acids. The CDR3 DNA is TGCGCCAGCAGCCTAACAGCAGGGGGCCCCCCAGATACGCAGTATTTT. Translated: CASSLTAGGPPDTQYF.

The chain employs TRBV4-1 and TRBJ1-1, with D tentatively TRBD1 (6 bases). The ends were cut back, 3 bases at V and 0 bases at J, with 14 bases in the middle. CDR3 size: 16 residues. Germline V gene lookup returns CDR1 MGHRA and CDR2 YSYEKL. Written as DNA, the CDR3 is TGCGCCAGCAGCCACCGCAGGGGTGACCTGAACACTGAAGCTTTCTTT. It is translated as CASSHRRGDLNTEAFF.

V gene TRBV5-4 combines with J gene TRBJ2-3; D may be TRBD1 (5 bases). V was cut by 7 bases and J by 6 bases, with 18 bases left in between. The germline gives CDR1 SGHNT, CDR2 YYREEE (reference sequence). The CDR3 is 14 residues long. The CDR3 nucleotides read TGTGCCAGCGGAGAAAGGGGAAGGCCGGATACGCAGTATTTT. It is translated as CASGERGRPDTQYF.

Of note for this clone: The same CDR3 is also encoded by other DNA sequences in this sample. In nucleotides, the CDR3 is TGCGCCAGCAGCCTGGGACAGGGTGGGAACGAGCAGTACTTC. This encodes CASSLGQGGNEQYF. The chain joins TRBV5-1 to TRBJ2-7; 9 nucleotides align to TRBD1. The CDR3 loop spans 14 amino acids. V shed 4 bases, J shed 5 bases, and the junction held 7 bases outside the gene matches. Germline V lookup: CDR1 SGHRS, CDR2 YFSETQ.

This clone occurred a few times. Other DNA sequences in this sample translate to the same CDR3. The rearrangement joins TRBV30 to TRBJ1-3; TRBD1 is a possible D gene (6 bases). CDR3 length: 13 residues. Germline loops: CDR1 GTSNPN, CDR2 SVGIG (reference sequence). V was shortened by 2 bases and J by 2 bases, with 7 bases between the two germline ends. The CDR3 reads CAWSPGAGNTIYF. As DNA, the CDR3 is TGTGCCTGGAGTCCAGGGGCTGGAAACACCATATATTTT.

The chain combines TRBV25-1 with TRBJ2-1, with 10 bases that match TRBD2. There are 16 residues in the CDR3. Germline CDR1 reads MGHDK; CDR2 reads SYGVNS. Trimming at V came to 1 base and at J to 9 bases, leaving 9 bases not matched to a gene. CDR3 nucleotide sequence: TGTGCCAGCAGTGAATGGAGCGGGAGGGGTCCAAGTGAGCAGTTCTTC. Protein sequence: CASSEWSGRGPSEQFF. The full variable domain, rest sourced from reference TRBV25-1 and TRBJ2-1, is EADIYQTPRYLVIGTGKKITLECSQTMGHDKMYWYQQDPGMELHLIHYSYGVNSTEKGDLSSESTVSRIRTEHFPLTLESARPSHTSQYLCASSEWSGRGPSEQFFGPGTRLTVL.

The rearrangement joins TRBV6-1 to TRBJ2-7, with a weak D call TRBD2 (7 bases). CDR1 is MNHNS, CDR2 SASEGT, per germline. The CDR3 covers 13 residues. The CDR3 here is CATGREGLYEQYF. The CDR3 DNA reads TGTGCTACAGGGAGGGAGGGCCTCTACGAGCAGTACTTC.

The chain links TRBV6-1 to TRBJ2-4; the D gene is possibly TRBD1 (6 bases). Germline CDR1 is MNHNS and CDR2 is SASEGT. The CDR3 is made up of 14 amino acids. The V gene lost 6 bases and the J gene lost 9 bases, with 18 bases spanning the gap. CDR3 DNA sequence: TGTGCCAGCAGGCTTCAAGGGGGAATTGCCATTCAGTACTTC. It translates to CASRLQGGIAIQYF.

V and J are TRBV6-5 and TRBJ2-3, with D unclear. Germline loops: CDR1 MNHEY, CDR2 SVGAGI. Trimming removed 2 bases at V and 1 base at J, with 7 bases between. The CDR3 consists of 14 residues. CDR3 nucleotide sequence: TGTGCCAGCAGTTACGAGCAACGCACAGATACGCAGTATTTT. It codes for CASSYEQRTDTQYF.

This chain joins TRBV6-5 and TRBJ2-7, with D possibly matching TRBD1 (7 bases). Germline values: CDR1 MNHEY, CDR2 SVGAGI. Trimming left V 6 bases short and J 1 base short, with 10 bases between. The CDR3 loop spans 13 amino acids. In DNA form, the CDR3 reads TGTGCCAGCAGGGCGGGACAGTCCTACGAGCAGTACTTC. It specifies CASRAGQSYEQYF.

The rearrangement joins TRBV30 to TRBJ1-1; D gene unclear. The CDR3 has 13 amino acids. CDR1 is GTSNPN and CDR2 is SVGIG in the germline V gene (reference sequence). The V and J ends lost 4 bases and 11 bases respectively, with 20 bases between them. The CDR3 loop is CAWTPLIQVSAFF. The CDR3 region has the DNA TGTGCCTGGACCCCACTTATCCAGGTATCGGCTTTCTTT. Using reference TRBV30 and TRBJ1-1 for the parts outside the CDR3, the full variable domain is SQTIHQWPATLVQPVGSPLSLECTVEGTSNPNLYWYRQAAGRGLQLLFYSVGIGQISSEVPQNLSASRPQDRQFILSSKKLLLSDSGFYLCAWTPLIQVSAFFGQGTRLTVV.

The chain has TRBV7-9 and TRBJ1-1; D is ambiguous. V was clipped by 0 bases and J by 7 bases, with 15 bases between them. The germline V gene encodes CDR1 SEHNR and CDR2 FQNEAQ (reference sequence). This CDR3 comprises 15 residues. This chain's CDR3 is CASSLAAVRGHEAFF. CDR3 sequence (DNA): TGTGCCAGCAGCTTAGCGGCGGTCAGAGGGCATGAAGCTTTCTTT.

The chain carries TRBV5-5 and TRBJ1-1; TRBD1 matches 8 bases. After removal of 0 bases from V and 6 bases from J, the junction contained 4 bases not matched to a gene. Germline-derived CDR1 and CDR2 are SGHKS and YYEKEE (reference sequence). This CDR3 contains 14 residues. For the CDR3, the DNA is TGTGCCAGCAGCTTGGTCGCAGGGGGCCCTGAAGCTTTCTTT. This codes for CASSLVAGGPEAFF.

The CDR3 reads CASSPNPLGQNTQYF. The DNA for the CDR3 is TGTGCCAGCAGCCCCAATCCACTCGGGCAAAATACGCAGTATTTT. The chain is built from TRBV7-3 and TRBJ2-3; D not certain. The CDR3 consists of 15 residues. Trimming cost V 5 bases and J 7 bases, with 19 bases left between them. From germline, CDR1 is SGHTA and CDR2 FQGTGA.

As DNA, the CDR3 is TGTGCCAGCAGCTTAGTAATTAGCGGGAGGGCCCCTGCGTTCTTC. Residues: CASSLVISGRAPAFF. The chain joins TRBV7-2 to TRBJ2-1, with 11 positions matching TRBD2. Looked up from germline, CDR1 is SGHTA and CDR2 is FQGNSA. The V and J ends lost 1 base and 15 bases, in that order; junction bases with no gene match: 11. This CDR3 region has 15 residues.

Only a few counts were recorded for this clone. V is TRBV29-1 and J is TRBJ1-1; TRBD1 is a possible D gene (6 bases). The CDR3 contains 14 residues. Trimming cost V 5 bases and J 2 bases, with 15 bases left between them. Germline V gene lookup returns CDR1 SQVTM and CDR2 ANQGSEA. DNA of the CDR3: TGCAGCGTTCAACCACAGGGACCCAACACTGAAGCTTTCTTT. Translation: CSVQPQGPNTEAFF.

This chain connects TRBV29-1 to TRBJ1-3, with no clear D. V was shortened by 8 bases and J by 2 bases, with 13 bases between the two germline ends. CDR3 size: 13 residues. Germline CDR1 reads SQVTM; CDR2 reads ANQGSEA. The CDR3, as DNA: TGCAGCACGAAGGACCGGGCTGGAAACACCATATATTTT. It encodes CSTKDRAGNTIYF.

The rearrangement uses TRBV5-1 and TRBJ2-5, with D possibly matching TRBD1 (5 bases). Germline-derived CDR1 and CDR2 are SGHRS and YFSETQ. Trimming shortened V by 0 bases and J by 9 bases, and 18 bases separated the two germline ends. CDR3 length: 15 residues. CDR3 DNA: TGCGCCAGCAGCTTGGCGAGTTGGGGCGACTCGGCCCAGTACTTC. Amino acids: CASSLASWGDSAQYF.

This sequence joins TRBV28 and TRBJ2-7; D may correspond to TRBD1 or TRBD2 (5 bases each). Germline values: CDR1 MDHEN, CDR2 SYDVKM. Trimming left V 7 bases short and J 2 bases short, with 15 bases between. CDR3 length equals 14 residues. CDR3 sequence (DNA): TGTGCCAGCACCCGAGGAGGACATGCCTACGAGCAGTACTTC. It encodes CASTRGGHAYEQYF.

This chain uses TRBV7-9 with TRBJ2-1; 13 nucleotides align to TRBD2. Germline V gene data show CDR1 as SEHNR and CDR2 as FQNEAQ (reference sequence). J was trimmed by 8 bases and V by 4 bases; bases with no gene match: 5. The CDR3 spans 15 residues. The CDR3 reads CASSYWTSGSHEQFF. The CDR3 DNA follows: TGTGCCAGCAGCTACTGGACTAGCGGGAGCCATGAGCAGTTCTTC.

The rearrangement uses TRBV6-4 and TRBJ2-1; TRBD1 agrees at 8 bases. Unmatched junction bases numbered 9, after V lost 4 bases and J lost 7 bases. The CDR3 totals 15 residues. CDR1 MRHNA and CDR2 SNTAGT come from the germline V gene. CDR3 in DNA: TGTGCCAGCAGTGTAGGGGACAGGCTTTTTAATGAGCAGTTCTTC. Translated: CASSVGDRLFNEQFF.

This rearrangement joins TRBV5-4 to TRBJ2-1; D possibly corresponds to TRBD2 (6 bases). This CDR3 is 15 amino acids long. The germline V gene has CDR1 SGHNT and CDR2 YYREEE (reference sequence). Trimming left V 4 bases short and J 4 bases short, with 15 bases between. The CDR3: CASSLGGLVYNEQFF. CDR3 nucleotide sequence: TGTGCCAGCAGCCTTGGAGGGCTAGTGTACAATGAGCAGTTCTTC.

The chain combines TRBV10-3 with TRBJ1-5, with 7 bases matching TRBD1. The CDR3 has 15 residues. V shed 11 bases, J shed 4 bases, and the junction held 14 bases outside the gene matches. Germline CDR1 reads ENHRY; CDR2 reads SYGVKD. This chain's CDR3 is CAVGRDSHLNQPQHF. Here the CDR3 DNA reads TGTGCCGTCGGGCGGGACAGCCACTTGAATCAGCCCCAGCATTTT.